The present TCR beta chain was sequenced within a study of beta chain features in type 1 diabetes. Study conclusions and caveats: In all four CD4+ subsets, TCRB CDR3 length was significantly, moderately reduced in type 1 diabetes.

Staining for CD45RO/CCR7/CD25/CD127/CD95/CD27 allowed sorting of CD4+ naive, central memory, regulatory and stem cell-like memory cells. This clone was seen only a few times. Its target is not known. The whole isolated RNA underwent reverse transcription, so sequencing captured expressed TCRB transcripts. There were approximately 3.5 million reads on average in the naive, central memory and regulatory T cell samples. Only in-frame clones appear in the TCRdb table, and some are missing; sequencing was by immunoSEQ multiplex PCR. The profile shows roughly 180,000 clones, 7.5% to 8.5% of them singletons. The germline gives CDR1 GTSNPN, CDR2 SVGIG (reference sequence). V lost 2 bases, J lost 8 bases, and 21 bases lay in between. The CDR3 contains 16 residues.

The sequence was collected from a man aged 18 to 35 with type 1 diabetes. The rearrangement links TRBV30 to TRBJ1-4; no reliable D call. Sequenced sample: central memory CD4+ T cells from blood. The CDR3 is CAWSQANSAFREKLFF. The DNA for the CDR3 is TGTGCCTGGAGTCAAGCCAACAGTGCCTTTCGGGAAAAACTGTTTTTT.